A single sample gave rise to the 9 T cell receptor beta chains below, sequenced in a study of blood T cells in healthy people across ages (dated by TCRdb to the mid-2010s). Preparation of the library involved 5' RACE. Sequencer: Illumina HiSeq 2500. A second roughly 7 to 11 cycle PCR used a sample-barcoded 5' primer and a J-beta primer mix. In TCRdb, the public reads were trimmed at Q25 with fastp and aligned with MiXCR, with productive beta chains retained. Each entry is one CDR3 protein sequence, shown with its most common DNA and genes. The sample contains 710,000 or so distinct CDR3 sequences, about 32% of them found a single time. The ten biggest clones cover approximately 15% of the sample. Material: blood. The receptors derive from an elderly woman in good health. Donor details come from another sample of the same person, matched by shared clones.

This chain connects TRBV7-2 to TRBJ2-3; TRBD2 agrees at 9 bases. Germline V gene lookup returns CDR1 SGHTA and CDR2 FQGNSA. The CDR3 is 16 amino acids. Unmatched junction bases numbered 4, after V lost 1 base and J lost 2 bases. CDR3: CASSLGASGITDTQYF. DNA for the CDR3: TGTGCCAGCAGCTTAGGAGCTAGCGGGATCACAGATACGCAGTATTTT.

This clonotype occurred many times. The chain employs TRBV6-6 and TRBJ2-1; D is tentatively TRBD1 or TRBD2 (5 bases each). Looked up from germline, CDR1 is MNHNY and CDR2 is SVGAGI (reference sequence). Trimming removed 2 bases from V and 7 bases from J, with 12 bases in between. This CDR3 region has 14 residues. The CDR3 region is CASSYVLGENEQFF. CDR3 DNA: TGTGCCAGCAGTTACGTTTTGGGGGAAAATGAGCAGTTCTTC.

This clonotype was detected ten times or more. The V call is TRBV24-1, the J call TRBJ2-1, with TRBD1 matching 10 bases. Germline CDR1 KGHDR, CDR2 SFDVKD. J lost 1 base, V lost 9 bases, and 2 bases had no gene match. This CDR3 has 14 amino acids. The CDR3: CATRDRGSYNEQFF. CDR3 bases: TGTGCCACCCGGGACAGGGGTTCCTACAATGAGCAGTTCTTC.

The CDR3 reads CASTWTGGFGELFF. The CDR3 DNA reads TGTGCCAGCACTTGGACAGGGGGCTTCGGGGAGCTGTTTTTT. The V gene is TRBV12-3 or TRBV12-4, the J gene TRBJ2-2; 11 bases fit TRBD1. V dropped 7 bases and J dropped 7; count of bases not matched to a gene: 5. The CDR3 totals 14 residues.

The rearrangement links TRBV28 to TRBJ2-7; the match to TRBD2 covers 8 bases. The CDR3 is 15 amino acids. Germline trimming cut 7 bases from V and 4 bases from J; bases unmatched to any gene: 12. CDR1 MDHEN and CDR2 SYDVKM come from the germline V gene. The CDR3 region is CASTTGGFFFYEQYF. The CDR3 DNA sequence: TGTGCCAGCACCACGGGAGGGTTTTTCTTTTACGAGCAGTACTTC.

A word on this clonotype: At one of its ends the junction is not consistent with the germline gene, which may arise from a read error. CDR3 nucleotides: TGCAGCGTTGATGAGGGGGGGTCTGAAGCTTTTTTT. This codes for CSVDEGGSEAFF. This sequence joins TRBV29-1 and TRBJ1-1, with D perhaps TRBD1 (6 bases). This CDR3 contains 12 residues. Germline V gene sequence: CDR1 SQVTM, CDR2 ANQGSEA. Using reference TRBV29-1 and TRBJ1-1 for the parts outside the CDR3, the full variable domain is SAVISQKPSRDICQRGTSLTIQCQVDSQVTMMFWYRQQPGQSLTLIATANQGSEATYESGFVIDKFPISRPNLTFSTLTVSNMSPEDSSIYLCSVDEGGSEAFFGQGTRLTVV.

This clonotype appeared many times. The chain couples TRBV3-1 to TRBJ2-7, with D possibly being TRBD1 (6 bases). Germline V gene lookup returns CDR1 LGHDT and CDR2 YNNKEL (reference sequence). V was pared by 1 base and J by 6 bases, with 13 bases between. The CDR3 consists of 14 residues. Here the CDR3 reads CASSQGVTGSEQYF. CDR3 sequence (DNA): TGTGCCAGCAGCCAAGGTGTGACAGGTAGCGAGCAGTACTTC.

This chain links TRBV6-5 with TRBJ1-1, with a possible D match to TRBD1 (6 bases). Trimming removed 4 bases from V and 8 bases from J, with 11 bases in between. The germline gives CDR1 MNHEY, CDR2 SVGAGI. The CDR3 has 12 residues. CDR3 sequence: CASSFGGREAFF. DNA for the CDR3: TGTGCCAGCAGTTTCGGGGGCAGGGAAGCTTTCTTT.

A note on this clonotype: The germline gene is not matched at one end of the junction; a read error may be the cause. The rearrangement joins TRBV12-3 or TRBV12-4 to TRBJ2-3; D gene unclear. The CDR3 totals 12 residues. The DNA of the CDR3 is TGTGCCGGCAGCGTCAGGCCAGATACGCAGTATTTT. Translation gives CAGSVRPDTQYF.